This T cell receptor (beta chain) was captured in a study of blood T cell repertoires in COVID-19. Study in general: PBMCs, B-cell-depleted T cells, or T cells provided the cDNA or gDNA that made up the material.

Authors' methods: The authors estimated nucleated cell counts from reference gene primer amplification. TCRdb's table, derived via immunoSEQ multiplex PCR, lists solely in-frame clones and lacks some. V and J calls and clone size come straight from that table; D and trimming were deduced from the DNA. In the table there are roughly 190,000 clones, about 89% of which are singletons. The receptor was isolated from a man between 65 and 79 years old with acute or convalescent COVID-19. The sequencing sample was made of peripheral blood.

The CDR3 nucleotides are TGTGCCAGCAGCTTACAGCGAGACAATGAGCAGTTCTTC. It encodes CASSLQRDNEQFF. V usage is TRBV11-3 and J usage is TRBJ2-1; D not resolved. Germline assignment: CDR1 SGHNT and CDR2 YENEEA. V was pared by 2 bases and J by 5 bases, with 7 bases between. The CDR3 has 13 amino acids.